The next 18 T cell receptor beta chains were all read from a single sample in a study of blood T cell repertoires in COVID-19. Sequencing was performed with immunoSEQ multiplex PCR; in TCRdb, only in-frame clones are kept and a portion is missing. The table shows roughly 78,000 clones, with 80% occurring only once. The sample taken for sequencing was peripheral blood. These receptors originate from a man aged 50-59 years with COVID-19, enrolled during active disease.

This clone was recorded a few times. This rearrangement joins TRBV5-1 to TRBJ2-1; 7 nucleotides align to TRBD2. Germline CDR1 and CDR2: SGHRS and YFSETQ. Trimming at V came to 3 bases and at J to 0 bases, leaving 6 bases not matched to a gene. The CDR3 is made up of 16 amino acids. CDR3 DNA: TGCGCCAGCAGCTCTAGCGGCAAAAGCTCCTACAATGAGCAGTTCTTC. Protein: CASSSSGKSSYNEQFF.

The chain employs TRBV6-5 and TRBJ2-1, with 7 bases identical to TRBD2. The CDR3 is 13 residues long. Germline trimming cut 6 bases from V and 6 bases from J; bases unmatched to any gene: 5. Looked up from germline, CDR1 is MNHEY and CDR2 is SVGAGI. CDR3 in DNA: TGTGCCAGCAGAGCGGGATCCCCCAATGAGCAGTTCTTC. Translation: CASRAGSPNEQFF.

Only a few counts were recorded for this clone. The V call is TRBV5-1, the J call TRBJ1-2; TRBD1 agrees at 10 bases. In germline, CDR1 is SGHRS, CDR2 YFSETQ. V lost 3 bases and J lost 0; bases outside the gene matches: 2. This CDR3 has 15 residues. The CDR3 here is CASSSGQGANYGYTF. The CDR3 bases are TGCGCCAGCAGCTCCGGACAGGGGGCTAACTATGGCTACACCTTC. The full variable domain, completed using reference TRBV5-1 and TRBJ1-2, is KAGVTQTPRYLIKTRGQQVTLSCSPISGHRSVSWYQQTPGQGLQFLFEYFSETQRNKGNFPGRFSGRQFSNSRSEMNVSTLELGDSALYLCASSSGQGANYGYTFGSGTRLTVV.

This clone was seen more than once but under ten times. The chain joins TRBV11-2 to TRBJ1-4, with TRBD1 identical over 12 bases. V lost 5 bases to trimming and J lost 4 bases; unmatched junction nucleotides: 8. The CDR3 totals 17 residues. The germline CDR1 and CDR2 sequences are SGHAT and FQNNGV. As DNA, the CDR3 is TGTGCCAGCAGCCCACCCGGGACAGGGGGCTATAATGAAAAACTGTTTTTT. This encodes CASSPPGTGGYNEKLFF.

The V gene is TRBV19, the J gene TRBJ2-1, with a tentative D call TRBD1 (6 bases). V was pared by 8 bases and J by 6 bases, with 17 bases between. Germline V CDR1 and CDR2: LNHDA, SQIVND (reference sequence). The CDR3 runs to 14 residues. The CDR3 sequence is CASHTGYRGNEQFF. The CDR3 DNA is TGTGCCAGTCATACAGGGTACCGGGGCAATGAGCAGTTCTTC.

This clone was picked up one time. The chain is built from TRBV9 and TRBJ2-7; the D is unclear. Looked up from germline, CDR1 is SGDLS and CDR2 is YYNGEE. V shed 0 bases and J shed 0 bases, with 7 bases lying between them. CDR3 length: 14 residues. CDR3 loop: CASSVDPGSYEQYF. For the CDR3, the DNA is TGTGCCAGCAGCGTAGATCCCGGCTCCTACGAGCAGTACTTC.

A few counts support this clone. CDR3 amino acids: CASRQGASTGELFF. The CDR3 DNA reads as TGTGCCAGCCGACAGGGGGCGAGCACCGGGGAGCTGTTTTTT. This chain connects TRBV11-2 to TRBJ2-2, with TRBD1 identical over 10 bases. CDR1 and CDR2 from the germline V gene are SGHAT and FQNNGV. Unmatched junction bases numbered 4, after V lost 8 bases and J lost 4 bases. The CDR3 covers 14 residues.

The V gene is TRBV2, the J gene TRBJ2-5; TRBD1 matches at 7 bases. Germline CDR1 reads SNHLY; CDR2 reads FYNNEI. This CDR3 region has 14 residues. The ends lost 5 bases at V and 2 bases at J; junction bases unmatched: 5. The CDR3 DNA sequence: TGTGCCAGCAGTTGGACAGGTCTTCAAGAGACCCAGTACTTC. Translation: CASSWTGLQETQYF.

CDR3 in amino acids: CASSLRPTGELFF. The CDR3 coding sequence is TGTGCCAGCAGCTTACGTCCTACCGGGGAGCTGTTTTTT. The chain joins TRBV7-3 to TRBJ2-2; no reliable D call. Germline CDR1 and CDR2: SGHTA and FQGTGA. Trimming removed 2 bases at V and 5 bases at J, with 6 bases between. CDR3 size: 13 residues.

V and J are TRBV12-3 or TRBV12-4 and TRBJ2-1; D remains ambiguous. The V gene lost 5 bases and the J gene lost 4 bases, with 3 bases spanning the gap. This CDR3 spans 11 amino acids. This CDR3 is CASSAYNEQFF. The CDR3 DNA reads as TGTGCCAGCAGTGCGTACAATGAGCAGTTCTTC.

This clone was observed once. The chain has TRBV6-5 and TRBJ2-7; 10 nucleotides line up with TRBD1. The junction had 5 bases not matched to a gene; V was cut back by 6 bases and J by 0 bases. CDR3 length equals 15 residues. Germline V CDR1 and CDR2: MNHEY, SVGAGI. DNA of the CDR3: TGTGCCAGCAGAACGAGGGACAGGGGCTCCTACGAGCAGTACTTC. Its protein is CASRTRDRGSYEQYF.

V and J are TRBV6-1 and TRBJ2-7; D is perhaps TRBD2 (6 bases). This CDR3 spans 15 amino acids. Trimming removed 2 bases at V and 3 bases at J, with 14 bases between. Germline V gives CDR1 MNHNS, CDR2 SASEGT. CDR3: CASSEQAGTHYEQYF. The CDR3 nucleotides are TGTGCCAGCAGTGAACAGGCAGGGACTCACTACGAGCAGTACTTC.

DNA for the CDR3: TGTGCCAGCAGCGGGAGGGCTAGCGGGGGAACCGGGGAGCTGTTTTTT. Its protein is CASSGRASGGTGELFF. V gene TRBV5-6 combines with J gene TRBJ2-2; 10 bases map to TRBD2. Germline CDR1 is SGHDT and CDR2 is YYEEEE. J gave up 5 bases and V 4 bases, and 8 bases lay outside the gene matches. The CDR3 length is 16 residues.

The genes are TRBV19 and TRBJ1-4; D is undetermined. The CDR3 has 15 amino acids. Trimming stripped 6 bases from V and 7 bases from J, with 18 bases between. Looked up from germline, CDR1 is LNHDA and CDR2 is SQIVND (reference sequence). This CDR3 reads CASRVQGYWSEKLFF. CDR3 DNA: TGTGCCAGTAGGGTACAAGGCTACTGGAGTGAAAAACTGTTTTTT. The entire variable domain, with the rest obtained from reference TRBV19 and TRBJ1-4, is as follows: DGGITQSPKYLFRKEGQNVTLSCEQNLNHDAMYWYRQDPGQGLRLIYYSQIVNDFQKGDIAEGYSVSREKKESFPLTVTSAQKNPTAFYLCASRVQGYWSEKLFFGSGTQLSVL.

V and J are TRBV5-6 and TRBJ1-2, with unresolved D. V lost 2 bases to trimming and J lost 8 bases, with 10 bases between them. There are 12 residues in the CDR3. Germline V gene sequence: CDR1 SGHDT, CDR2 YYEEEE. The CDR3 coding sequence is TGTGCCAGCAGCTTACGGCGGGAGGGCTACACCTTC. Translated, it gives CASSLRREGYTF. Full variable domain (outside the CDR3, taken from reference TRBV5-6 and TRBJ1-2): DAGVTQSPTHLIKTRGQQVTLRCSPKSGHDTVSWYQQALGQGPQFIFQYYEEEERQRGNFPDRFSGHQFPNYSSELNVNALLLGDSALYLCASSLRREGYTFGSGTRLTVV.

This clone showed up just a few times. The chain uses TRBV11-2 and TRBJ2-7; 10 nucleotides align to TRBD2. CDR1 and CDR2 from the germline V gene are SGHAT and FQNNGV. This CDR3 contains 14 residues. V lost 0 bases to trimming and J lost 5 bases; unmatched junction nucleotides: 1. CDR3 sequence reads: CASSLDSGRNEQYF. The CDR3 bases are TGTGCCAGCAGCTTAGATAGCGGGAGGAACGAGCAGTACTTC.

V is TRBV19 and J is TRBJ2-7, with 8 bases matching TRBD2. The CDR3 spans 12 residues. The V gene end was trimmed by 5 bases and the J gene end by 3 bases; junction bases not matched to a gene: 0. Per the germline V gene, CDR1 is LNHDA and CDR2 is SQIVND (reference sequence). CDR3 nucleotides: TGTGCCAGTAGTGGGACTAGCTACGAGCAGTACTTC. Its translation: CASSGTSYEQYF.

Only one count was recorded for this clone. The chain carries TRBV5-6 and TRBJ2-5; 7 positions match TRBD1. This CDR3 spans 14 amino acids. Germline V gives CDR1 SGHDT, CDR2 YYEEEE. Trimming cost V 3 bases and J 5 bases; bases outside gene matches: 7. The CDR3 DNA is TGTGCCAGCAGCTGGACAGGCATGGCGGAGACCCAGTACTTC. Amino acids: CASSWTGMAETQYF.